This T cell receptor (beta chain) was sequenced during a study of blood T cell repertoires in COVID-19 (dated by TCRdb to 2020 to 2021). General notes on the study: Samples from collaborators originated in the United States, Italy and Spain and spanned both the acute and convalescent phases of COVID-19. The repertoires were made available in a free public database intended to serve as a resource for research on the immune response to SARS-CoV-2. The samples were drawn from the first 160 participants of the ongoing ImmuneRACE study and from 950 to 1,500 subjects provided by 6 global collaborators. Deeply sampled blood TCRbeta repertoires from subjects exposed to, actively infected with, or recovered from COVID-19 were included in the dataset. Where available, HLA class I and class II types were taken from metadata supplied by the sample provider and were not determined by assay-based typing. Nearly every sample came with metadata listing a de-identified subject ID, COVID-19 status, age in years and sex. The material from the prospective study consisted of cDNA or gDNA derived from T cells, B-cell-depleted T cells, or PBMCs.

Turning to this clone: Its antigen target is currently unknown. No quality values exist for individual bases; no much larger clone is one base distant.

At one collaborating source in Seattle, patients were enrolled during active infection and were followed longitudinally through the course of disease. Collaborating institutions collected whole blood in K2EDTA tubes following their own protocols. Collaborator samples were shipped for TCRbeta analysis as frozen whole blood, isolated PBMCs, or DNA extracted from either sample type. Via the germline V gene, CDR1 is ENHRY and CDR2 SYGVKD. V is trimmed back by 0 bases and J by 2 bases, and the junction contains 4 bases that no gene match accounts for. The CDR3 starts with the cysteine, ends with the phenylalanine, and has 16 residues. The CDR3 DNA has 48 bases and is translated from base 1. The full study reports these points: How much clinical and demographic metadata was included differed by source and by participant, and the metadata was provided uncurated.

TCRbeta CDR3 regions were amplified from genomic DNA by means of the immunoSEQ Assay, a bias-controlled multiplex PCR. In the paper's pipeline: The number of nucleated cells in each sample was estimated from the amplification of reference gene primers within the assay. To quantify the absolute abundance of each unique TCRbeta CDR3 rearrangement, sequence reads were collapsed and filtered. For each sample, productive Simpson clonality was calculated as the square root of Simpson's diversity index across productive rearrangements. TCRdb's version of the immuneACCESS table is confined to in-frame rearrangements and falls short of the full clone set. An unresolved V gene accounts for under half of the shortfall where checked; the remainder is of unknown origin. Clonal size and the V and J genes are those of that table, whereas D and trimming came from the DNA. Across this sample there are under 300,000 clones, with 90% seen only once. Clones ranked in the top ten supply approximately 2.1% of the sample.

The receptor's source is a woman aged 60-75 years with COVID-19, enrolled during active disease. The sequence is built from TRBV10-3 and TRBJ1-1, with 9 bases aligning to TRBD1. Input material: peripheral blood. The CDR3 region reads CAISESGDRANTEAFF. The base sequence is TGTGCCATCAGTGAGTCCGGGGACAGGGCTAACACTGAAGCTTTCTTT.